This TCR beta chain was observed in a study of shared clonotypes between healthy human individuals. Naive CD8 populations comprised CD45RO-negative cells positively selected for CCR7, excluding terminally differentiated effector memory CD45RA+ cells. The CDR3 runs to 13 residues. V lost 3 bases and J lost 3, with 9 bases in between. Germline V gene data show CDR1 as LNHDA and CDR2 as SQIVND (reference sequence). The method was immunoSEQ multiplex PCR; TCRdb's version includes in-frame clones alone and lacks a portion of them. The data show some 2 million clones, less than 95% seen once. As regards this clone: This sample also contains other DNA sequences that code for the same CDR3.

Sequencing was carried out using naive CD8+ T cells sorted from blood. This receptor was identified in a man younger than 35 in good health. The chain employs TRBV19 and TRBJ2-7; tentatively, D is TRBD1 or TRBD2 (5 bases each). In DNA form, the CDR3 reads TGTGCCAGTAGTATGGGACCTAGCTACGAGCAGTACTTC. Translated: CASSMGPSYEQYF.